A single sample gave rise to the 29 T cell receptor beta chains below, sequenced in a study of shared T cell receptors in the human thymus. Clones were sequenced by immunoSEQ multiplex PCR, and TCRdb holds only the in-frame ones, with some missing. The repertoire has hundreds of thousands of clones, 75% to 85% of them found once; the top ten carry roughly 0.013%. This sample was shared with a second study, whose subject was human thymus T cells.

The sequencing input was thymocytes. The receptors stem from a boy younger than two with a congenital heart defect.

J is TRBJ2-7 and V is TRBV6-4, with 9 bases lining up with TRBD1. J gave up 2 bases and V 7 bases, and 15 bases lay outside the gene matches. The CDR3 extends over 17 amino acids. Germline-derived CDR1 and CDR2 are MRHNA and SNTAGT. The CDR3 region has the DNA TGTGCCAGCACCCTAGACAACAGGGGGCGCGTGCCCTACGAGCAGTACTTC. This gives the protein CASTLDNRGRVPYEQYF.

The chain has TRBV10-3 and TRBJ1-4; D is undetermined. CDR1 is ENHRY, CDR2 SYGVKD, per germline. The CDR3 sequence is 13 residues long. V was pared by 3 bases and J by 8 bases, with 10 bases between. The CDR3 spells CAISDPFEEKLFF. As DNA, the CDR3 is TGTGCCATCAGTGATCCCTTCGAGGAAAAACTGTTTTTT.

This chain uses TRBV13 with TRBJ2-1; TRBD2 might be the D (5 bases). The CDR3 extends over 15 amino acids. The V gene's germline CDR1 is PRHDT and CDR2 FYEKMQ (reference sequence). Trimming removed 5 bases at V and 0 bases at J, with 11 bases between. The DNA of the CDR3 is TGTGCCAGCAGCCCAGAGAGGGCCTCCTACAATGAGCAGTTCTTC. This sequence encodes CASSPERASYNEQFF.

The chain joins TRBV29-1 to TRBJ2-7; 10 nucleotides line up with TRBD2. J was trimmed by 4 bases and V by 4 bases; bases with no gene match: 7. This CDR3 is 14 amino acids long. Germline V lookup: CDR1 SQVTM, CDR2 ANQGSEA. As DNA, the CDR3 is TGCAGCGTTGTGAACCCAGCGGGAGGGTACGAGCAGTACTTC. It encodes CSVVNPAGGYEQYF.

The rearrangement links TRBV19 to TRBJ2-4; TRBD1 is a possible D gene (7 bases). The germline V gene encodes CDR1 LNHDA and CDR2 SQIVND (reference sequence). With 0 bases removed from V and 0 bases from J, the gap between germline ends came to 12 bases. This CDR3 comprises 17 residues. The DNA for the CDR3 is TGTGCCAGTAGTATAGATCAGGGGGGTTTAGCCAAAAACATTCAGTACTTC. The encoded protein is CASSIDQGGLAKNIQYF.

V is TRBV7-4 and J is TRBJ2-2; maybe TRBD1 (5 bases). Germline V gives CDR1 SGHVT, CDR2 SQSDAQ. The V end lost 5 bases, the J end lost 5 bases, and 6 bases lay between the germline ends. The CDR3 is made up of 12 amino acids. The CDR3 reads CASSAGTGELFF. Written as DNA, the CDR3 is TGTGCCAGCAGCGCAGGGACCGGGGAGCTGTTTTTT. The full variable domain, rest sourced from reference TRBV7-4 and TRBJ2-2, is GAGVSQSPRYKVAKRGRDVALRCDSISGHVTLYWYRQTLGQGSEVLTYSQSDAQRDKSGRPSGRFSAERPERSVSTLKIQRTEQGDSAVYLCASSAGTGELFFGEGSRLTVL.

The V and J genes are TRBV29-1 and TRBJ2-1; TRBD2 might be the D (5 bases). The CDR3 sequence is 12 residues long. Germline V gives CDR1 SQVTM, CDR2 ANQGSEA. V lost 3 bases and J lost 4, with 7 bases in between. CDR3 DNA sequence: TGCAGCGTTGAGACGGGATACAATGAGCAGTTCTTC. As protein: CSVETGYNEQFF.

The chain recombines TRBV29-1 with TRBJ1-2; 8 bases align to TRBD1. The germline gives CDR1 SQVTM, CDR2 ANQGSEA. The length of the CDR3 is 18 residues. Unmatched junction bases numbered 13, after V lost 0 bases and J lost 1 base. CDR3 protein: CSVEDSRQGRNLNYGYTF. In nucleotides, the CDR3 is TGCAGCGTTGAAGACTCGAGACAGGGGCGAAACCTTAACTATGGCTACACCTTC.

The V call is TRBV6-5, the J call TRBJ1-5; D is unresolved. Trimming pared 6 bases from V and 0 bases from J, leaving 9 bases between. CDR3 length equals 14 residues. Germline V CDR1 and CDR2: MNHEY, SVGAGI. DNA for the CDR3: TGTGCCAGCAGGCCTACCGGTAGCAATCAGCCCCAGCATTTT. The encoded protein is CASRPTGSNQPQHF.

This chain links TRBV29-1 with TRBJ2-7; maybe TRBD2 (5 bases). CDR3 size: 11 residues. V was cut by 6 bases and J by 6 bases, with 12 bases left in between. Per germline, CDR1 SQVTM and CDR2 ANQGSEA. The CDR3 DNA reads TGCAGCGTCCGGGGAATGGGCGAGCAGTACTTC. Translation: CSVRGMGEQYF.

This chain uses TRBV5-1 with TRBJ2-1; 8 positions match TRBD2. V gave up 2 bases and J gave up 8 bases; unmatched junction bases: 6. This CDR3 contains 14 residues. Germline V gene lookup returns CDR1 SGHRS and CDR2 YFSETQ. The CDR3 is CASSLQRERDEQFF. CDR3 nucleotides: TGCGCCAGCAGCTTACAGCGGGAGCGGGATGAGCAGTTCTTC.

The V call is TRBV29-1, the J call TRBJ2-3; D is ambiguous. In germline, CDR1 is SQVTM, CDR2 ANQGSEA. Trimming stripped 2 bases from V and 8 bases from J, with 14 bases between. This CDR3 comprises 13 residues. CDR3: CSVEMAAQSTQYF. CDR3 DNA sequence: TGCAGCGTTGAAATGGCAGCACAGAGTACGCAGTATTTT.

This chain links TRBV11-3 with TRBJ2-5; 11 bases agree with TRBD1. In germline, CDR1 is SGHNT, CDR2 YENEEA. The CDR3 extends over 15 amino acids. Losses at the gene ends were 6 bases for V and 3 bases for J; bases not matched to a gene: 6. CDR3 amino acids: CASRHGQGAKETQYF. The CDR3 region has the DNA TGTGCCAGCAGACACGGACAGGGGGCGAAAGAGACCCAGTACTTC. Together with reference TRBV11-3 and TRBJ2-5, the CDR3 gives the full variable domain: EAGVVQSPRYKIIEKKQPVAFWCNPISGHNTLYWYLQNLGQGPELLIRYENEEAVDDSQLPKDRFSAERLKGVDSTLKIQPAELGDSAVYLCASRHGQGAKETQYFGPGTRLLVL.

This chain connects TRBV5-4 to TRBJ2-7; D might be TRBD1 (5 bases). Germline V gives CDR1 SGHNT, CDR2 YYREEE (reference sequence). This CDR3 contains 16 residues. With 0 bases removed from V and 0 bases from J, the gap between germline ends came to 13 bases. The chain's CDR3 is CASSLDQGGHSYEQYF. CDR3 coding DNA: TGTGCCAGCAGCTTGGATCAGGGTGGGCACTCCTACGAGCAGTACTTC.

This chain joins TRBV15 and TRBJ2-6; 7 positions agree with TRBD1. V gave up 8 bases and J gave up 4 bases; unmatched junction bases: 14. The CDR3 has 17 amino acids. Germline CDR1 is LNHNV and CDR2 is YYDKDF (reference sequence). In DNA, the CDR3 is TGTGCCACCGAAATTGGGACAGTAGTCCGGGGGGCCAACGTCCTGACTTTC. It translates to CATEIGTVVRGANVLTF.

The V call is TRBV7-2, the J call TRBJ2-2, with 7 nucleotides matching TRBD1. The CDR3 is made up of 17 amino acids. Germline CDR1 SGHTA, CDR2 FQGNSA. The junction had 9 bases not matched to a gene; V was cut back by 1 base and J by 4 bases. The CDR3 region has the DNA TGTGCCAGCAGCTTAGAACAGGGGCGCGAGCTCACCGGGGAGCTGTTTTTT. Translating it yields CASSLEQGRELTGELFF.

Details on this clone: The same CDR3 is also encoded by other DNA sequences in this sample. The rearrangement links TRBV6-4 to TRBJ1-1; 7 nucleotides line up with TRBD1. Germline CDR1 reads MRHNA; CDR2 reads SNTAGT. V dropped 2 bases and J dropped 5; count of bases not matched to a gene: 2. The CDR3 extends over 13 amino acids. Here the CDR3 reads CASSDAGGTEAFF. CDR3 in DNA: TGTGCCAGCAGTGACGCAGGGGGGACTGAAGCTTTCTTT.

V usage is TRBV5-6 and J usage is TRBJ2-3, with D perhaps TRBD2 (5 bases). CDR3 length equals 17 residues. Trimming removed 4 bases at V and 0 bases at J, with 18 bases between. From germline, CDR1 is SGHDT and CDR2 YYEEEE. CDR3 DNA: TGTGCCAGCAGCCGGCCGCGTCTAGCCCCTAGCACAGATACGCAGTATTTT. As protein: CASSRPRLAPSTDTQYF.

V usage is TRBV7-2 and J usage is TRBJ1-2; 8 bases are a match to TRBD1. The CDR3 is 15 amino acids. The ends lost 0 bases at V and 7 bases at J; junction bases unmatched: 7. CDR1 is SGHTA and CDR2 is FQGNSA in the germline V gene. The CDR3 sequence: CASSLARTGIGGYTF. The CDR3 DNA reads as TGTGCCAGCAGCTTAGCGCGGACAGGGATTGGTGGCTACACCTTC.

The chain carries TRBV5-4 and TRBJ2-7, with 8 bases fitting TRBD2. Losses at the gene ends were 2 bases for V and 2 bases for J; bases not matched to a gene: 3. The germline V gene has CDR1 SGHNT and CDR2 YYREEE (reference sequence). The CDR3 spans 14 residues. In nucleotides, the CDR3 is TGTGCCAGCAGCTTCGAGCGGGAGCCCTACGAGCAGTACTTC. This codes for CASSFEREPYEQYF. Full variable domain (remainder filled in from reference TRBV5-4 and TRBJ2-7): ETGVTQSPTHLIKTRGQQVTLRCSSQSGHNTVSWYQQALGQGPQFIFQYYREEENGRGNFPPRFSGLQFPNYSSELNVNALELDDSALYLCASSFEREPYEQYFGPGTRLTVT.

This clone has just a few counts. V gene TRBV2 combines with J gene TRBJ1-2; D perhaps matches TRBD1 (5 bases). The CDR3 extends over 15 amino acids. The V and J ends lost 2 bases and 3 bases respectively, with 13 bases between them. CDR1 is SNHLY, CDR2 FYNNEI, per germline. The DNA for the CDR3 is TGTGCCAGCAGTGAATCGGGGGAGGACTACTATGGCTACACCTTC. Encoded protein: CASSESGEDYYGYTF.

This clone was seen only a few times. V gene TRBV30 combines with J gene TRBJ2-3; 10 bases align to TRBD2. In germline, CDR1 is GTSNPN, CDR2 SVGIG (reference sequence). Trimming cost V 7 bases and J 2 bases; bases outside gene matches: 6. The CDR3 is 14 residues long. The CDR3 sequence is CASPAGGPTDTQYF. CDR3 coding DNA: TGTGCCTCCCCAGCGGGAGGGCCCACAGATACGCAGTATTTT.

The chain couples TRBV4-3 to TRBJ2-7; TRBD1 agrees at 8 bases. J was trimmed by 5 bases and V by 4 bases; bases with no gene match: 7. The germline V gene has CDR1 LGHNA and CDR2 YSLEER. CDR3 length: 14 amino acids. CDR3 nucleotide sequence: TGCGCCAGCAGCCCAGGACAGGGTTTGAACGAGCAGTACTTC. Translating gives CASSPGQGLNEQYF.

The chain combines TRBV18 with TRBJ1-5; the match to TRBD1 covers 9 bases. The CDR3 is 14 amino acids. V was clipped by 6 bases and J by 6 bases; unmatched bases: 6. CDR1 is KGHSH and CDR2 is LQKENI in the germline V gene. The CDR3 sequence: CASSYRGRRQPQHF. The CDR3 DNA is TGTGCCAGCTCTTACAGGGGGCGACGTCAGCCCCAGCATTTT.

V gene TRBV2 combines with J gene TRBJ1-1; 7 bases align to TRBD1. V shed 7 bases, J shed 2 bases, and the junction held 10 bases outside the gene matches. The CDR3 consists of 15 residues. Germline V lookup: CDR1 SNHLY, CDR2 FYNNEI. DNA for the CDR3: TGTGCCAGCACCTTGACAGGGTCTGGAAACACTGAAGCTTTCTTT. Translation: CASTLTGSGNTEAFF. Full variable domain (missing parts from reference TRBV2 and TRBJ1-1): EPEVTQTPSHQVTQMGQEVILRCVPISNHLYFYWYRQILGQKVEFLVSFYNNEISEKSEIFDDQFSVERPDGSNFTLKIRSTKLEDSAMYFCASTLTGSGNTEAFFGQGTRLTVV.

The chain links TRBV27 to TRBJ2-1; 8 bases match TRBD1. This CDR3 is built from 16 residues. The J segment lost 0 bases and the V segment lost 5 bases, leaving 6 bases of the junction unmatched. CDR1 and CDR2 from the germline V gene are MNHEY and SMNVEV (reference sequence). CDR3 loop: CASSDTGTGSYNEQFF. CDR3 bases: TGTGCCAGCAGTGACACCGGGACAGGCTCCTACAATGAGCAGTTCTTC.

The J gene is TRBJ2-4, the V gene TRBV30, with D possibly matching TRBD1 (8 bases). Germline V gives CDR1 GTSNPN, CDR2 SVGIG (reference sequence). Between the trimmed V and J ends, which lost 5 bases and 4 bases, there was a span of 21 bases. The CDR3 length is 16 residues. Here the CDR3 DNA reads TGTGCCTGGGGGGGGGACAGGAATGAGTGGAAAAACATTCAGTACTTC. Protein sequence: CAWGGDRNEWKNIQYF.

V and J are TRBV6-1 and TRBJ1-5, with D perhaps TRBD1 (5 bases). Trimming stripped 3 bases from V and 7 bases from J, with 16 bases between. Germline lookup yields CDR1 MNHNS and CDR2 SASEGT. CDR3 size: 15 residues. CDR3 nucleotides: TGTGCCAGCAGTGAGCACAAGGGGAGGCGGCAGCCCCAGCATTTT. Its protein is CASSEHKGRRQPQHF.

The genes are TRBV5-6 and TRBJ1-1; D is perhaps TRBD1 (5 bases). Trimming cost V 4 bases and J 4 bases, with 14 bases left between them. Germline-derived CDR1 and CDR2 are SGHDT and YYEEEE. This CDR3 has 14 residues. Written as DNA, the CDR3 is TGTGCCAGCAGCCAACAGACAGTCCCCACTGAAGCTTTCTTT. Translated, it gives CASSQQTVPTEAFF.